What follows are 16 T cell receptor beta chains derived from one specimen sequenced in a study of brain T cells in children with intractable seizures. Profiled with immunoSEQ multiplex PCR; TCRdb holds only in-frame clones, not every one. The table shows 340,000 or so clones, with over 85% occurring only once. As to time point: blood from clinic visit 5 months post-surgery; TSC patient then seizure free. The sequencing here drew on peripheral blood, taken 5 to 6 months after surgery. The receptors derive from a boy under three years old with tuberous sclerosis and intractable seizures.

About this clone itself: The same CDR3 arises from other DNA sequences in this sample as well. The J gene is TRBJ2-4, the V gene TRBV19; tentatively, D is TRBD2 (7 bases). The CDR3 has 19 residues. Germline assignment: CDR1 LNHDA and CDR2 SQIVND (reference sequence). The V end lost 2 bases, the J end lost 0 bases, and 20 bases lay between the germline ends. Here the CDR3 reads CASSISTGGALIAKNIQYF. The CDR3 nucleotides read TGTGCCAGTAGTATAAGTACGGGGGGCGCCCTAATAGCCAAAAACATTCAGTACTTC.

The rearrangement links TRBV30 to TRBJ1-6; D unclear. Germline V CDR1 and CDR2: GTSNPN, SVGIG (reference sequence). CDR3 length equals 13 residues. Trimming cost V 2 bases and J 5 bases, with 7 bases left between them. CDR3 region: CAWSRRNNSPLHF. CDR3 sequence (DNA): TGTGCCTGGAGTCGCAGGAATAATTCACCCCTCCACTTT.

The chain couples TRBV7-2 to TRBJ1-2; perhaps TRBD1 as D (5 bases). Germline lookup yields CDR1 SGHTA and CDR2 FQGNSA. V dropped 2 bases and J dropped 4 bases, with 20 bases sitting between them. The CDR3 is made up of 17 amino acids. The chain's CDR3 is CASSLRADRLRGYGYTF. Here the CDR3 DNA reads TGTGCCAGCAGCTTACGGGCAGACAGACTAAGGGGCTATGGCTACACCTTC.

On this clone itself: This CDR3 is also generated by other DNA sequences in the sample. CDR3 residues: CASSLGRNTEAFF. CDR3 in DNA: TGTGCCAGCAGCTTAGGCAGGAACACTGAAGCTTTCTTT. The rearrangement joins TRBV7-9 to TRBJ1-1; D is unclear. The CDR3 covers 13 residues. Germline V gives CDR1 SEHNR, CDR2 FQNEAQ (reference sequence). The V and J ends lost 1 base and 1 base respectively, with 4 bases between them.

The chain recombines TRBV6-2 or TRBV6-3 with TRBJ2-1; 7 bases agree with TRBD2. The trim removed 5 bases at V and 7 bases at J, leaving 5 bases unmatched. The germline V gene encodes CDR1 MNHEY and CDR2 SVGEGT. The CDR3 is made up of 13 amino acids. The CDR3 DNA sequence: TGTGCCAGCAGTGGCGGACTAGGGAATGAGCAGTTCTTC. Translated, it gives CASSGGLGNEQFF.

This chain joins TRBV10-3 and TRBJ2-7; no clear D gene. CDR1 is ENHRY, CDR2 SYGVKD, per germline. Trimming took 3 bases from V and 3 from J, leaving 15 bases between them. The CDR3 is 15 amino acids. CDR3 in amino acids: CAISDLSLGIYEQYF. The DNA of the CDR3 is TGTGCCATCAGTGACCTCTCTTTGGGGATCTACGAGCAGTACTTC.

The chain carries TRBV20-1 and TRBJ1-5, with unresolved D. V was clipped by 1 base and J by 4 bases, with 2 bases between them. The germline V gene has CDR1 DFQATT and CDR2 SNEGSKA (reference sequence). This CDR3 is 11 amino acids long. CDR3 amino acids: CSARGNQPQHF. CDR3 nucleotides: TGCAGTGCTAGAGGGAATCAGCCCCAGCATTTT.

The V call is TRBV30, the J call TRBJ1-1; D ambiguous. The CDR3 consists of 15 residues. V lost 3 bases and J lost 4, with 18 bases in between. The germline CDR1 and CDR2 sequences are GTSNPN and SVGIG (reference sequence). Written as DNA, the CDR3 is TGTGCCTGGAGAGCCACCCTCCAGCGGGGCACTGAAGCTTTCTTT. Translating it yields CAWRATLQRGTEAFF.

The chain couples TRBV5-1 to TRBJ2-3; 9 nucleotides match TRBD2. Germline V gives CDR1 SGHRS, CDR2 YFSETQ. V lost 7 bases and J lost 2; bases outside the gene matches: 8. This CDR3 is 15 amino acids long. The CDR3 sequence is CASSGLAGDTDTQYF. In nucleotides, the CDR3 is TGCGCCAGCTCGGGATTAGCGGGGGACACAGATACGCAGTATTTT.

The gene calls are TRBV27 and TRBJ1-2, with 8 bases lining up with TRBD1. CDR3 length: 14 residues. V shed 4 bases, J shed 8 bases, and the junction held 9 bases outside the gene matches. Germline CDR1 is MNHEY and CDR2 is SMNVEV (reference sequence). CDR3 loop: CASSSQGAFGGYTF. The CDR3 region has the DNA TGTGCCAGCAGTTCGCAGGGGGCCTTTGGAGGCTACACCTTC.

This clone is a singleton in its sample. The sample carries other DNA sequences with the same CDR3. The chain links TRBV18 to TRBJ1-1, with D unclear. Deletions cut 2 bases from V and 0 bases from J, with 4 bases between. The V gene's germline CDR1 is KGHSH and CDR2 LQKENI. The CDR3 consists of 13 residues. CDR3 bases: TGTGCCAGCTCACCAGGAGTGAACACTGAAGCTTTCTTT. Translation: CASSPGVNTEAFF.

V gene TRBV30 combines with J gene TRBJ1-5; no firm D call. Trimming stripped 0 bases from V and 0 bases from J, with 9 bases between. The V gene's germline CDR1 is GTSNPN and CDR2 SVGIG (reference sequence). The CDR3 length is 15 residues. The CDR3: CAWSVRGVSNQPQHF. The CDR3 DNA reads as TGTGCCTGGAGTGTACGCGGGGTTAGCAATCAGCCCCAGCATTTT.

The CDR3 DNA reads TGTGCCAGCAGCCCCCGACGGAGGAACGGACTAGGTCTTGATCCGGGGACCCAGTACTTC. This sequence encodes CASSPRRRNGLGLDPGTQYF. The V and J genes are TRBV21-1 and TRBJ2-5; TRBD2 is the table's D call and was not checked against the DNA. TRBV21-1 counts as a pseudogene. The CDR3 extends over 20 amino acids.

V and J are TRBV28 and TRBJ2-7, with D tentatively TRBD2 (5 bases). Germline V lookup: CDR1 MDHEN, CDR2 SYDVKM. This CDR3 has 14 residues. V was cut by 5 bases and J by 5 bases, with 16 bases left in between. The CDR3 DNA reads TGTGCCAGCAGTCTGAGGCAGGCGGGCCACGAGCAGTACTTC. Translated: CASSLRQAGHEQYF.

This clone was seen only once. This chain links TRBV27 with TRBJ1-5, with no clear D. V was trimmed by 2 bases and J by 0 bases, leaving 11 bases between them. This CDR3 comprises 16 residues. CDR1 MNHEY and CDR2 SMNVEV come from the germline V gene (reference sequence). DNA of the CDR3: TGTGCCAGCAGTTTAATAGGCCCCCATAGCAATCAGCCCCAGCATTTT. Its protein product is CASSLIGPHSNQPQHF.

The J gene is TRBJ1-3, the V gene TRBV4-2; tentative D call: TRBD1 (6 bases). Trimming took off 1 base at V and 1 base at J, with 8 bases between the two ends. CDR1 LGHNA and CDR2 YNFKEQ come from the germline V gene. The CDR3 is made up of 15 amino acids. For the CDR3, the DNA is TGTGCCAGCAGCCAAGGAACAGGGTCTGGAAACACCATATATTTT. Residues: CASSQGTGSGNTIYF.